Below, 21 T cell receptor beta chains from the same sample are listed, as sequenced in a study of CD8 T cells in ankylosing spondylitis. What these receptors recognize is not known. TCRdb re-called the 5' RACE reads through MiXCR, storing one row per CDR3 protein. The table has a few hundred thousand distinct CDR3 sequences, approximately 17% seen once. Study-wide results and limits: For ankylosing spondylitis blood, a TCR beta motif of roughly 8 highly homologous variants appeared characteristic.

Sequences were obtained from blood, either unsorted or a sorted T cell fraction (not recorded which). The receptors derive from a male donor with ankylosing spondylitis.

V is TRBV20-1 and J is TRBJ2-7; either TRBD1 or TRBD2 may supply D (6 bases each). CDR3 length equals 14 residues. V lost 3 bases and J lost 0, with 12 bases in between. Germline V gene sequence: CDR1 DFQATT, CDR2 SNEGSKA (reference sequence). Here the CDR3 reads CSARRGASSYEQYF. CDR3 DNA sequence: TGCAGTGCTAGGAGGGGGGCGAGCTCCTACGAGCAGTACTTC.

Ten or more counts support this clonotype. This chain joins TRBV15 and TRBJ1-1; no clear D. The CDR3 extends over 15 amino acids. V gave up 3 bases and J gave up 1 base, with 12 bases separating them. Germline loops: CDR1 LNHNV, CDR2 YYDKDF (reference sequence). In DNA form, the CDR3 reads TGTGCCACCAGCAGGGCAACGACGGCGAACACTGAAGCTTTCTTT. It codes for CATSRATTANTEAFF. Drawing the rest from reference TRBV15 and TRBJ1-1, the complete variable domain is DAMVIQNPRYQVTQFGKPVTLSCSQTLNHNVMYWYQQKSSQAPKLLFHYYDKDFNNEADTPDNFQSRRPNTSFCFLDIRSPGLGDTAMYLCATSRATTANTEAFFGQGTRLTVV.

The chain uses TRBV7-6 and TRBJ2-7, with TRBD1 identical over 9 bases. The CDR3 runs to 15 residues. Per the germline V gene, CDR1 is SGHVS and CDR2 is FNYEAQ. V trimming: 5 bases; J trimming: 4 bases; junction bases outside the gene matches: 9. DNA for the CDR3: TGTGCCAGCAGCGCCCGAGGACAGGGGCATTACGAGCAGTACTTC. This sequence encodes CASSARGQGHYEQYF.

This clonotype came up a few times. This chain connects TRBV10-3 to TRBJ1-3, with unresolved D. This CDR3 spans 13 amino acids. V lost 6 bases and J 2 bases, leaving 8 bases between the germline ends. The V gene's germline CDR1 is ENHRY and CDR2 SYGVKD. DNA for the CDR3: TGTGCCATCAGCACAGCTACTGGAAACACCATATATTTT. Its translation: CAISTATGNTIYF.

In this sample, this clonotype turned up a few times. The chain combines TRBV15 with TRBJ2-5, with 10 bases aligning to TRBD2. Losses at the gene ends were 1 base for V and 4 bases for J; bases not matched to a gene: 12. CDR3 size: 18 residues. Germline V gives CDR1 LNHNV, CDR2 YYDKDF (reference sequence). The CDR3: CATSRVWASGGAGETQYF. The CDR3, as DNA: TGTGCCACCAGCAGAGTTTGGGCTAGCGGGGGAGCAGGAGAGACCCAGTACTTC.

The CDR3 region is CASSRGQAVEAFF. In nucleotides, the CDR3 is TGTGCCAGCAGTAGGGGACAGGCAGTTGAAGCTTTCTTT. The V and J genes are TRBV6-1 and TRBJ1-1, with 8 bases that match TRBD1. V shed 5 bases, J shed 7 bases, and the junction held 6 bases outside the gene matches. The germline V gene encodes CDR1 MNHNS and CDR2 SASEGT. There are 13 residues in the CDR3.

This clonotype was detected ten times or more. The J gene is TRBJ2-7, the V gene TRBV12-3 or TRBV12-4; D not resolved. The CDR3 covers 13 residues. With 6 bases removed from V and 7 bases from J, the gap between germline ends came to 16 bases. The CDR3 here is CASSPAAGSEQYF. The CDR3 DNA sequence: TGTGCCAGCAGCCCTGCCGCAGGTAGTGAGCAGTACTTC.

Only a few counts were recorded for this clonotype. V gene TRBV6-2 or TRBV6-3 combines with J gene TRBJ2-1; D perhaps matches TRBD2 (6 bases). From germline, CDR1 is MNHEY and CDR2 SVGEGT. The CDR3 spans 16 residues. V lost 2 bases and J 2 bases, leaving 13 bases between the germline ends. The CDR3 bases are TGTGCCAGCAGTTACGGGGCGGGGAGCCCCTACAATGAGCAGTTCTTC. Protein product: CASSYGAGSPYNEQFF.

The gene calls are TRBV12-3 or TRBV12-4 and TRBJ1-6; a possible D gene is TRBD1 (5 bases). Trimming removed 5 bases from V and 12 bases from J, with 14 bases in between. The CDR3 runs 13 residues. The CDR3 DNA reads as TGTGCCAGCAGTCTCAACAGGCCGGGACCCCTCCACTTT. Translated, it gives CASSLNRPGPLHF.

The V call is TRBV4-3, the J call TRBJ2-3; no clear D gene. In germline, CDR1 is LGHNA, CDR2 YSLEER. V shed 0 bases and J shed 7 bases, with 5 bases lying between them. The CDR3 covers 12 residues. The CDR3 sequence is CASSQDAHTQYF. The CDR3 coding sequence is TGCGCCAGCAGCCAAGATGCCCATACGCAGTATTTT.

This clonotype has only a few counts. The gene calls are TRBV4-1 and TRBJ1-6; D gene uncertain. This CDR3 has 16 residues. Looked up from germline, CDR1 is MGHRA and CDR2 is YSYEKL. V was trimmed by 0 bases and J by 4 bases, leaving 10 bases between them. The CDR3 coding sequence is TGCGCCAGCAGCCAAGATGCCCGAACGTATAATTCACCCCTCCACTTT. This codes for CASSQDARTYNSPLHF.

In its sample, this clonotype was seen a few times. CDR3 coding DNA: TGTGCCAGCAGTTCGGGACAGGGGAGGCAGCCCCAGCATTTT. It is translated as CASSSGQGRQPQHF. The V gene is TRBV12-3 or TRBV12-4, the J gene TRBJ1-5, with 10 bases identical to TRBD1. CDR3 size: 14 residues. Trimming took 4 bases from V and 7 from J; bases not matched to a gene: 4.

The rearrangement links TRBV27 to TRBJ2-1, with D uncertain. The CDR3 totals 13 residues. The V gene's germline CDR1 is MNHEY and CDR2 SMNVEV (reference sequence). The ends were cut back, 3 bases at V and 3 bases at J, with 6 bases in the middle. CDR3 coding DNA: TGTGCCAGCAGTTTCTCTCACTACAATGAGCAGTTCTTC. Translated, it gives CASSFSHYNEQFF.

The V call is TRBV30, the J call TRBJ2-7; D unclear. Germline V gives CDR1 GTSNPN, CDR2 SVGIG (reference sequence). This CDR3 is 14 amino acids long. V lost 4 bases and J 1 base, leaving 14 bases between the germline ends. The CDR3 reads CAWKNGFWSYEQYF. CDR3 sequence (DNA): TGTGCCTGGAAGAACGGTTTCTGGTCCTACGAGCAGTACTTC.

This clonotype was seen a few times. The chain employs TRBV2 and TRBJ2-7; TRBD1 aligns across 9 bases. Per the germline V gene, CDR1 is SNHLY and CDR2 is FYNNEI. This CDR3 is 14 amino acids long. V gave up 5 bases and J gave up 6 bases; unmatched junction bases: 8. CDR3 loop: CASSTGTGPREQYF. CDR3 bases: TGTGCCAGCAGTACCGGGACAGGGCCGCGCGAGCAGTACTTC. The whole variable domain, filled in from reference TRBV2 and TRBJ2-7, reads EPEVTQTPSHQVTQMGQEVILRCVPISNHLYFYWYRQILGQKVEFLVSFYNNEISEKSEIFDDQFSVERPDGSNFTLKIRSTKLEDSAMYFCASSTGTGPREQYFGPGTRLTVT.

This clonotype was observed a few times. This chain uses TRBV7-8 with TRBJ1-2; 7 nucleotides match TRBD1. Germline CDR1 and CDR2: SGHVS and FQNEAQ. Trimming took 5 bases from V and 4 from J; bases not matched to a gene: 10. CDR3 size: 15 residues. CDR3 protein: CASSLTPGQPYGYTF. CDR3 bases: TGTGCCAGCAGCCTAACCCCGGGACAGCCCTATGGCTACACCTTC.

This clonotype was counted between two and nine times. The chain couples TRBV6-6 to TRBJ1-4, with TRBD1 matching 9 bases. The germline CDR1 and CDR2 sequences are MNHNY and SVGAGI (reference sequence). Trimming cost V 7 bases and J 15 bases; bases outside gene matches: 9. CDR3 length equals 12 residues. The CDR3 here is CASTAWGQGMFF. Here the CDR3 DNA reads TGTGCCAGCACCGCTTGGGGACAGGGAATGTTTTTT.

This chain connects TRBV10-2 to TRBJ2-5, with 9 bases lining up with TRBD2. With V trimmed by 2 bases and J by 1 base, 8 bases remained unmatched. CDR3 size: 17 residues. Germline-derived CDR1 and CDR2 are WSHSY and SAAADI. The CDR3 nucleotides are TGCGCCAGCAGTGAGACCGGGGGCGGGGGGGGCCAAGAGACCCAGTACTTC. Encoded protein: CASSETGGGGGQETQYF.

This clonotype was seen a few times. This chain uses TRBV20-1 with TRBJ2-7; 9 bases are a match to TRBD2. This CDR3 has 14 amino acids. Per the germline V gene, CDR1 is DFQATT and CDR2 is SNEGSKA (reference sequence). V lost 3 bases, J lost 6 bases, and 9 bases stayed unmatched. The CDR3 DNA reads TGCAGTGCTAGGCGGGAAGCGGGGGGTGGCGAGCAGTACTTC. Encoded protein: CSARREAGGGEQYF.

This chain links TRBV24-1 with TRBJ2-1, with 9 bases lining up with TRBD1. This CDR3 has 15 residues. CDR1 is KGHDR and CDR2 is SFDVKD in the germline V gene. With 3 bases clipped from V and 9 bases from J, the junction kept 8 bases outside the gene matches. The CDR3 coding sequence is TGTGCCACCAGTGATCCGGGACAGGGCTTGGGTGAGCAGTTCTTC. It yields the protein CATSDPGQGLGEQFF.

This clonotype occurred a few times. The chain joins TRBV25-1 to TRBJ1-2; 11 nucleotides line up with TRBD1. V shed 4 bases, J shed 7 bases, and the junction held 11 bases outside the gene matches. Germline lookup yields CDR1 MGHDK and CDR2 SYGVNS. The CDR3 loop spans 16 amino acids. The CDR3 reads CASSGTGGFGPGGYTF. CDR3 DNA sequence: TGTGCCAGCAGTGGGACAGGGGGCTTCGGACCAGGTGGCTACACCTTC.